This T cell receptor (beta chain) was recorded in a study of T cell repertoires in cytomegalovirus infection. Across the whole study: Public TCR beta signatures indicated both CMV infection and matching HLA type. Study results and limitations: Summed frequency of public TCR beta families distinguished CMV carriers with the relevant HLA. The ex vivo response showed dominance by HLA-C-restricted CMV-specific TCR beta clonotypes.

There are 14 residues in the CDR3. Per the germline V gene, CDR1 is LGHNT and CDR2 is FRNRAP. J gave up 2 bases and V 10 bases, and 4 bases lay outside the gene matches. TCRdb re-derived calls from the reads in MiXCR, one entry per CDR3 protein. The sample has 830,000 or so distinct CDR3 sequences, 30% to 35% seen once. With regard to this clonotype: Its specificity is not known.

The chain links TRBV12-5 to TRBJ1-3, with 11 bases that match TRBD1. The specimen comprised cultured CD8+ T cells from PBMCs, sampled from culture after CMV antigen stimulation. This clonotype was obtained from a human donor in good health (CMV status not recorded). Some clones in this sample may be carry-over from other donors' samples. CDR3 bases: TGTGCTACCCGGACAGGGGGCACTGGAAACACCATATATTTT. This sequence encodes CATRTGGTGNTIYF.